This is a list of T cell receptor beta chains from one sample in a study of blood T cell repertoires in COVID-19. This table comes from immunoSEQ multiplex PCR, and its TCRdb copy is limited to in-frame clones, with some not included. The sample has over 25,000 clones, approximately 80% seen once. Sequencing used peripheral blood. These receptor sequences come from a man aged 80 or over with acute or convalescent COVID-19. CDR3s include the opening cysteine and the closing phenylalanine or tryptophan. A D gene is named only where the DNA matches it firmly. The listing skips clone size in some rows; elsewhere it reads once, few, many or a size class.

d_gene	abundance	j_gene	v_gene	CDR3nt	CDR3aa
-	-	TRBJ1-2	TRBV6-5	TGTGCCAGCCGCCCCCCGGGACATACTTTGGGCGGCTACACCTTC	CASRPPGHTLGGYTF
TRBD1	-	TRBJ1-5	TRBV27	TGTGCCAGCAGTCTGGACAGGGCGAATCAGCCCCAGCATTTT	CASSLDRANQPQHF
TRBD1	-	TRBJ1-2	TRBV5-4	TGTGCCAGCAGCTTTCCCGGGACAGGGGACCATGGCTACACCTTC	CASSFPGTGDHGYTF
-	-	TRBJ2-3	TRBV5-1	TGCGCCAGCAGCTTAGGCGACAGTAGCACAGATACGCAGTATTTT	CASSLGDSSTDTQYF
-	once	TRBJ1-2	TRBV11-2	TGTGCCAGCAGCTTAGGGGGGGATGGCTACACCTTC	CASSLGGDGYTF
-	-	TRBJ2-3	TRBV7-8	TGTGCCAGCAGCTACGATCGGGATACGCAGTATTTT	CASSYDRDTQYF
TRBD1	-	TRBJ1-1	TRBV2	TGTGCCAGCATGCAGACAGGGGTGAATACTGAAGCTTTCTTT	CASMQTGVNTEAFF
-	-	TRBJ2-3	TRBV9	TGTGCCTCCCACGGGAGTTCAGATACGCAGTATTTT	CASHGSSDTQYF
TRBD1	few	TRBJ2-2	TRBV11-2	TGTGCCAGCAGCCCTTACACAGGGGCGCCTGGCGCCGGGGAGCTGTTTTTT	CASSPYTGAPGAGELFF
-	-	TRBJ2-1	TRBV9	TGTGCCAGCTCAGAAGGGGGGGTGGACGAGCAGTTCTTC	CASSEGGVDEQFF
-	few	TRBJ1-5	TRBV20-1	TGCAGTGCTAGTACCCCGGGACAAGAAAATCAGCCCCAGCATTTT	CSASTPGQENQPQHF
TRBD1	-	TRBJ2-5	TRBV7-7	TGTGCTAGCAGCCGCGACAGGGGGGTCCGGGAGACCCAGTACTTC	CASSRDRGVRETQYF